This T cell receptor beta chain was sequenced in a study of blood T cells in healthy people across ages (dated by TCRdb to 2013 to 2016). Notes on the research overall: Template switching captured roughly one uniquely barcoded TCR beta cDNA molecule per two T cells in model experiments. Donors were grouped into four age groups: young (average roughly 15 years), middle-aged (roughly 40), aged (about 60) and long-lived (less than 85). Using deep sequencing normalized with unique cDNA molecular identifiers, the study measured how TCR beta repertoire diversity changes with age. Donors of different ages were randomly distributed across sequencing lanes to avoid experimental bias. Two additional independent replicas of 1 million unique cDNA reads from the same blood draw were analyzed for two donors (one aged 18 to 30 and one aged 80 or older).

The CDR1 and CDR2 encoded by the germline V gene (reference sequence) are DFQATT and SNEGSKA. The CDR3 holds 12 amino acids from the cysteine to the phenylalanine. Only CDR3 DNA is held: 36 bases, read in frame from base 1. Trimming at the junction amounts to 1 base on V and 5 bases on J, and the germline ends lie 8 bases apart. Only a few counts were recorded for this clonotype. What this receptor recognizes is not known. Per-base qualities were not stored, and no clone one base away is much larger. Broader findings and caveats from the paper: As age increased, observed TCR beta diversity per million T cells dropped in a roughly linear way, and a significant reduction was already evident by age 40. The CMV infection status of donors was not known, potentially confounding age-related changes in expanded clonotypes. Total diversity estimates from one million sequenced T cells were considered lower bounds and underestimates. Since profiling was done on bulk unsorted PBMCs, naive and antigen-experienced compartments could not be conclusively compared. Observed TCR beta diversity correlated strongly with the percentage of naive T cells measured by flow cytometry. The long-lived group showed more naive CD4+ T cells, fewer expanded clones and increased TCR diversity than the aged group, suggesting age selection.

Systemically healthy Caucasian individuals from Russia, 35 to 50 in total and aged roughly 6 to 90 years, were included as donors. Each donor gave ten milliliters of peripheral blood, drawn into EDTA-treated Vacutainer tubes. Ficoll-Paque density-gradient centrifugation was used to isolate PBMCs, with at least 6.5 million per sample. Trizol reagent was used to extract total RNA from the PBMCs, yielding at least 5.5 micrograms per sample. For every donor, an aliquot of PBMCs went through flow cytometry to measure the percentages of naive CD45RAhigh/CD27high T cells. Receptor libraries were prepared by 5' RACE. Sequencing used an Illumina HiSeq 2500. A second PCR of roughly 6 to 11 cycles was run with a J-beta primer mix and a sample-barcoded 5' primer. A unique molecular identifier was introduced onto each TCR beta cDNA molecule by a template-switch 5' adaptor carrying 12 random nucleotides. At least 2.5 million CDR3-containing paired-end reads were obtained from each sample. First-strand cDNA synthesis was performed from all RNA using the Mint cDNA synthesis kit, with priming by a TRBC-specific oligonucleotide. Following uracil-DNA glycosylase treatment, a first 18-cycle PCR with universal primers M1SS and BC2_uni_R was performed on all cDNA. The original pipeline was this. Normalization of each sample was performed by random selection of 1 million high-quality reads, each carrying a distinct molecular identifier. Instead of being binned into consensus sequences, reads with shared molecular identifiers were discarded. MiTCR, with a Q25 quality threshold and the strictest error-elimination algorithm, was used for CDR3 identification, clonotype clustering and error correction. Lower-bound total TCR beta diversity was estimated with a nonparametric unseen species model using Euler transformation. TCRdb handled the public reads itself, with Q25 trimming in fastp and clone calling in MiXCR, and kept productive beta chains. All rows with the same CDR3 protein become a single entry with the most common DNA and genes. These V and J calls rely on TCRdb rather than the paper's analysis. The sample data list approximately 1.5 million distinct CDR3 sequences, and 35% to 45% of these were observed just once. More than 4% of the sample is held by the ten biggest clonotypes.

The clonotype comes from a woman aged 18-29 years in good health. The rearranged segments are TRBV20-1 and TRBJ2-5, with the D gene not confidently named. Sequencing input: blood. This receptor carries the CDR3 CSARAMGETQYF. The DNA reads as follows: TGCAGTGCTAGAGCGATGGGGGAGACCCAGTACTTC.